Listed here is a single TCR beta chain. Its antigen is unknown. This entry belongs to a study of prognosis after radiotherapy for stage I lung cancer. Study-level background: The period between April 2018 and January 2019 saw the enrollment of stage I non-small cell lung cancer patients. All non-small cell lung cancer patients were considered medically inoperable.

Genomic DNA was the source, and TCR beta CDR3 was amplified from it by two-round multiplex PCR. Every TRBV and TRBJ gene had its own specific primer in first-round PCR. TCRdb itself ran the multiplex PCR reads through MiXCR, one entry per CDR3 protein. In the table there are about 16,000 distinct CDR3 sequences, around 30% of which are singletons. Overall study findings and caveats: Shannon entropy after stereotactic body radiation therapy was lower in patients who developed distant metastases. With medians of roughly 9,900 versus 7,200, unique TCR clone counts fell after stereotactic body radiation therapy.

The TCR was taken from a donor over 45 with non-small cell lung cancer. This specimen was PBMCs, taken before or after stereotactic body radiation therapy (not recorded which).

The CDR3 region is CASSTLMTNREQYF. CDR3 in DNA: TGTGCCAGCAGTACTCTAATGACTAATCGAGAGCAGTACTTC. This sequence joins TRBV7-2 and TRBJ2-7; maybe TRBD2 (5 bases). Per germline, CDR1 SGHTA and CDR2 FQGNSA. There are 14 residues in the CDR3. With 6 bases removed from V and 7 bases from J, the gap between germline ends came to 19 bases.